The rows below give T cell receptor beta chains drawn from one sample of a study of cytotoxic CD8 clonotypes in ibrutinib-treated CLL. Sequencing used immunoSEQ multiplex PCR; TCRdb keeps in-frame clones, though not all of them. The sample lists fewer than 150,000 clones, around 84% occurring once. The sequencing used PBMCs, collected after 24 months of ibrutinib treatment. The receptors derive from a human donor with chronic lymphocytic leukemia. CDR3s include the opening cysteine and the closing phenylalanine or tryptophan. The D gene is left open where the match is weak. Some rows mark clone size as missing; the rest say once, few, many or name a class of expanded clone.

D gene	V gene	J gene	clone size	CDR3 protein	CDR3 DNA
NA	TRBV10-1	TRBJ2-7	once	CASSVTELYEQYF	TGCGCCAGCAGTGTGACGGAGCTTTACGAGCAGTACTTC
NA	TRBV19	TRBJ1-6	NA	CASRGRGGSPLHF	TGTGCCAGTAGGGGCAGGGGAGGTTCACCCCTCCACTTT
TRBD2	TRBV30	TRBJ2-5	once	CACASSGGLGETQYF	TGTGCCTGCGCGTCTAGCGGGGGCCTGGGGGAGACCCAGTACTTC
NA	TRBV5-1	TRBJ2-1	NA	CASSPLTGSADEQFF	TGCGCCAGCAGCCCCCTGACTGGGTCCGCCGATGAGCAGTTCTTC
TRBD1	TRBV19	TRBJ1-1	NA	CASSVGTDTEAFF	TGTGCCAGTAGTGTTGGGACAGACACTGAAGCTTTCTTT
TRBD1	TRBV6-1	TRBJ1-1	NA	CASSTGGADTEAFF	TGTGCCAGTTCAACAGGGGGCGCCGACACTGAAGCTTTCTTT
NA	TRBV9	TRBJ1-1	NA	CTSSAPTPNTEAFF	TGTACCAGCAGCGCTCCTACACCGAACACTGAAGCCTTCTTT
TRBD1	TRBV9	TRBJ2-5	NA	CASSVSGGQGYQETQYF	TGTGCCAGCAGCGTGAGCGGTGGACAGGGGTACCAAGAGACCCAGTACTTC
NA	TRBV11-2	TRBJ2-2	once	CASSFRVGSPGELFF	TGTGCCAGCAGCTTTAGGGTCGGCAGTCCCGGGGAGCTGTTTTTT
NA	TRBV19	TRBJ1-2	NA	CASSEDGNYGYTF	TGTGCCAGCAGTGAGGACGGGAACTATGGCTACACCTTC
NA	TRBV2	TRBJ1-1	NA	CASSPAERGLNTEAFF	TGTGCCAGCAGTCCCGCCGAGAGGGGTCTGAACACTGAAGCTTTCTTT
NA	TRBV5-1	TRBJ1-1	NA	CASSLEGRTNTEAFF	TGCGCCAGCAGCTTGGAAGGGAGGACGAACACTGAAGCTTTCTTT
NA	TRBV15	TRBJ1-1	NA	CATSSRGWGSPNTEAFF	TGTGCCACCAGCAGCCGGGGGTGGGGGAGCCCGAACACTGAAGCTTTCTTT
NA	TRBV5-1	TRBJ2-1	once	CASSLEGSQFF	TGCGCCAGCAGCTTGGAAGGGAGTCAGTTCTTC